These 12 T cell receptor beta chains were sequenced from one sample in a study of T cells in Graves' hyperthyroidism and ophthalmopathy. Amplification of TCR beta CDR3 regions used RNA as the template. A set of HTBI primers served as the primers for a first-round RT-PCR of the TCR CDR3. TCRdb re-derived calls from the multiplex PCR reads in MiXCR, one entry per CDR3 protein. The repertoire consists of approximately 510,000 distinct CDR3 sequences, with 46% occurring once and the leading ten covering 44%. Sequencing was carried out using peripheral blood or thyroid tissue (not recorded which). The receptors stem from an adult woman with Graves' disease, either hyperthyroidism or ophthalmopathy (not recorded which).

This clonotype has a handful of counts. V and J are TRBV2 and TRBJ1-1; D gene ambiguous. The V gene lost 4 bases and the J gene lost 2 bases, with 11 bases spanning the gap. The CDR3 totals 14 residues. Germline assignment: CDR1 SNHLY and CDR2 FYNNEI. The CDR3 region is CASSAITENTEAFF. The DNA for the CDR3 is TGTGCCAGCAGTGCCATAACAGAAAACACTGAAGCTTTCTTT.

There are many counts of this clonotype. The chain carries TRBV29-1 and TRBJ1-1; tentative D call: TRBD1 (5 bases). The V and J ends lost 6 bases and 1 base respectively, with 12 bases between them. The CDR3 length is 13 residues. Germline CDR1 and CDR2: SQVTM and ANQGSEA. The CDR3 DNA is TGCAGCGTCAAGGGGCCTGGGAACACTGAAGCTTTCTTT. It translates to CSVKGPGNTEAFF.

A note on this clonotype: One base away lies a much larger clone, so this may be a sequencing read error. The chain recombines TRBV7-9 with TRBJ2-2; D remains ambiguous. Trimming stripped 5 bases from V and 7 bases from J, with 8 bases between. The CDR3 sequence is 12 residues long. Looked up from germline, CDR1 is SEHNR and CDR2 is FQNEAQ (reference sequence). CDR3 DNA sequence: TGTGCCAGCAGCCACCTCAACGGGGAGCTGTTTTTT. It codes for CASSHLNGELFF.

This chain uses TRBV10-3 with TRBJ1-6; D is perhaps TRBD1 (6 bases). This CDR3 has 13 residues. Between the trimmed V and J ends, which lost 6 bases and 7 bases, there was a span of 10 bases. The germline gives CDR1 ENHRY, CDR2 SYGVKD. CDR3 bases: TGTGCCATCAGCCGGGACAAAAATTCACCCCTCCACTTT. It translates to CAISRDKNSPLHF.

This clonotype was seen a few times. The chain carries TRBV29-1 and TRBJ1-1, with D possibly matching TRBD1 (6 bases). The V end lost 1 base, the J end lost 4 bases, and 10 bases lay between the germline ends. Germline-derived CDR1 and CDR2 are SQVTM and ANQGSEA. The CDR3 covers 13 residues. The DNA of the CDR3 is TGCAGCGTTGAAGGGGGGCGGATCACTGAAGCTTTCTTT. This codes for CSVEGGRITEAFF.

The genes are TRBV15 and TRBJ2-5; 15 positions agree with TRBD2. Germline V gene sequence: CDR1 LNHNV, CDR2 YYDKDF (reference sequence). J gave up 4 bases and V 4 bases, and 4 bases lay outside the gene matches. This CDR3 spans 16 amino acids. Written as DNA, the CDR3 is TGTGCCACCAGCAACGGGGGACTAGCGGGAGGAGAGACCCAGTACTTC. This codes for CATSNGGLAGGETQYF.

This clonotype was detected a few times. This may come from a read error, since a much larger clone is one base off. The chain employs TRBV7-9 and TRBJ2-2; 7 bases agree with TRBD1. This CDR3 region has 17 residues. Germline lookup yields CDR1 SEHNR and CDR2 FQNEAQ (reference sequence). CDR3 DNA sequence: TGTGCCAGCAGCTTCAACGAGGGACAGAGGAACACCGGGGAGCTGCTTTTT. This sequence encodes CASSFNEGQRNTGELLF.

This chain uses TRBV29-1 with TRBJ1-2, with 9 positions matching TRBD1. The V and J ends lost 5 bases and 7 bases, in that order; junction bases with no gene match: 11. The CDR3 contains 14 residues. CDR1 SQVTM and CDR2 ANQGSEA come from the germline V gene. CDR3 coding DNA: TGCAGCGTTATGCCGGGACAGGGATTAAGTGGCTACACCTTC. Translating it yields CSVMPGQGLSGYTF. The full variable domain, its missing parts supplied by reference TRBV29-1 and TRBJ1-2, is SAVISQKPSRDICQRGTSLTIQCQVDSQVTMMFWYRQQPGQSLTLIATANQGSEATYESGFVIDKFPISRPNLTFSTLTVSNMSPEDSSIYLCSVMPGQGLSGYTFGSGTRLTVV.

The chain uses TRBV7-9 and TRBJ1-6; D call uncertain. Germline assignment: CDR1 SEHNR and CDR2 FQNEAQ (reference sequence). The V gene lost 4 bases and the J gene lost 9 bases, with 10 bases spanning the gap. This CDR3 is built from 13 residues. The DNA of the CDR3 is TGTGCCAGCAGCTCCTTAGAGGGTTCACCCCTCCACTTT. Amino acid sequence: CASSSLEGSPLHF.

Ten or more counts support this clonotype. This chain links TRBV11-2 with TRBJ1-3; D remains unclear. Trimming shortened V by 0 bases and J by 0 bases, and 6 bases separated the two germline ends. Germline loops: CDR1 SGHAT, CDR2 FQNNGV. The CDR3 loop spans 15 amino acids. The CDR3 DNA is TGTGCCAGCAGCTTAGAAGGGTACTCTGGAAACACCATATATTTT. Encoded protein: CASSLEGYSGNTIYF.

J is TRBJ2-7 and V is TRBV19; 7 nucleotides match TRBD1. Germline V lookup: CDR1 LNHDA, CDR2 SQIVND (reference sequence). CDR3 length: 14 residues. Germline trimming cut 5 bases from V and 4 bases from J; bases unmatched to any gene: 8. The CDR3 DNA follows: TGTGCCAGTAGTCAACACAGGGGCGCGTACGAGCAGTACTTC. Encoded protein: CASSQHRGAYEQYF.

This clonotype showed up just a few times. The J gene is TRBJ1-5, the V gene TRBV20-1; no definite D call. V lost 6 bases and J 8 bases, leaving 14 bases between the germline ends. This CDR3 has 12 residues. The V gene's germline CDR1 is DFQATT and CDR2 SNEGSKA (reference sequence). The CDR3 DNA is TGCAGTGCAGAGGGCGGTTGGAAGCCCCAGCATTTT. Protein: CSAEGGWKPQHF.